This T cell receptor (beta chain) was captured by sequencing in a study of T cells in Graves' hyperthyroidism and ophthalmopathy. Inclusion characteristics of ophthalmopathy patients comprised a Clinical Activity Score of at least 3, a NOSPECS grade of at least 4, and duration under 3 months. Lactation, pregnancy, other autoimmune disease or uncontrolled infection led to exclusion of patients. Diagnoses were established using clinical symptoms, serum thyroxine and TRAb, thyroid ultrasound and orbital computed tomography. Study-wide results and limits: Blood samples included most of the expanded thyroid clonotypes exceeding 0.001.

The germline V and J ends were trimmed by 6 bases and 2 bases, with 7 bases remaining between them. This CDR3 contains 13 residues. Germline loops: CDR1 LNHNV, CDR2 YYDKDF (reference sequence). In this sample, this clonotype turned up a few times. What it recognizes is unknown. The CDR3 regions of TCR beta were amplified from RNA transcripts. When the TCR CDR3 underwent first-round RT-PCR, the HTBI primer set was used. TCRdb recomputed calls from the multiplex PCR reads with MiXCR, one row per CDR3 protein. The table lists hundreds of thousands of distinct CDR3 sequences, about 14% of them singletons, with about 13% in the top ten.

The sample comprised blood. The sequence derives from a young man with Graves' ophthalmopathy. This rearrangement joins TRBV15 to TRBJ2-2, with D unresolved. Written as DNA, the CDR3 is TGTGCCACCAGTAAAGCTAACACCGGGGAGCTGTTTTTT. Protein product: CATSKANTGELFF.